Listed below are T cell receptor beta chains from one sample, sequenced in a study of identical twins. Using its own MiXCR run on the 5' RACE reads, TCRdb lists one record per CDR3 protein. Altogether approximately 630,000 distinct CDR3 sequences are present, under 8.5% being singletons, with the ten largest covering over 1.5%. The data were also submitted as part of a second study, on yellow fever vaccine responses in identical twins.

Sequences were obtained from PBMCs. These receptors originate from a young woman in good health. The CDR3 runs from the conserved cysteine through the conserved F or W. Each record gives: clone size, D gene, CDR3 length, J gene, V gene, CDR3 DNA, CDR3 protein. D genes are given only for firm matches. Part of the rows lack a size; the others show once, few, many or a class for expanded clones.

few,.,15,TRBJ1-1,TRBV9,TGTGCCAGCAGCGTCAGCCCGACCGGGACGGAAGAAGCTTTCTTT,CASSVSPTGTEEAFF
many,.,16,TRBJ1-1,TRBV12-3/TRBV12-4,TGTGCCAGCAGTTTATCGGACATGGGATTCGACACTGAAGCTTTCTTT,CASSLSDMGFDTEAFF
.,.,14,TRBJ1-4,TRBV12-3/TRBV12-4,TGTGCCAGCAGTTGGGCCCCCGGTAATGAAAAACTGTTTTTT,CASSWAPGNEKLFF
.,.,15,TRBJ1-5,TRBV27,TGTGCCAGCAGTGCCTTGGGGCAGCTACCTCAGCCCCAGCATTTT,CASSALGQLPQPQHF
.,.,15,TRBJ2-5,TRBV18,TGTGCCAGCTCAGCAAGGTATAGCGAACGAGAGACCCAGTACTTC,CASSARYSERETQYF
.,TRBD1,14,TRBJ1-2,TRBV20-1,TGCAGTGCTACGAAGGGACAGGGTGTCAATGGCTACACCTTC,CSATKGQGVNGYTF
.,.,15,TRBJ2-3,TRBV27,TGTGCCAGCAGTTTCACAAAGAGCGACACAGATACGCAGTATTTT,CASSFTKSDTDTQYF
.,.,16,TRBJ2-1,TRBV29-1,TGCAGCGTTGAGGGGGTAGCGGACAGGCCCGACAATGAGCAGTTCTTC,CSVEGVADRPDNEQFF
.,.,13,TRBJ2-3,TRBV3-1,TGTGCCAGCACCCCCCCCCGCCCCGATACGCAGTATTTT,CASTPPRPDTQYF
.,TRBD2,17,TRBJ2-1,TRBV29-1,TGCAGCGTTGATCCGCGGGTCCAGGGACTAAGGCACAATGAGCAGTTCTTC,CSVDPRVQGLRHNEQFF
.,TRBD2,20,TRBJ2-3,TRBV14,TGTGCCAGCAGCCACCCCCAGGCGGGGACTAGCGGGAGGCACCGAGATACGCAGTATTTT,CASSHPQAGTSGRHRDTQYF
.,.,13,TRBJ2-6,TRBV7-9,TGTGCCAGCAGCTCGTCGTCGTCCAACGTCCTGACTTTC,CASSSSSSNVLTF
few,.,14,TRBJ2-1,TRBV2,TGTGCCAGCACCGGGGGAGCCTCCTACAATGAGCAGTTCTTC,CASTGGASYNEQFF
.,.,16,TRBJ1-4,TRBV3-1,TGTGCCAGCAGCCCGAGGGACATTGCAACTAATGAAAAACTGTTTTTT,CASSPRDIATNEKLFF
many,.,14,TRBJ1-4,TRBV12-3/TRBV12-4,TGTGCCAGCAGCTTGCGGGCAACTAATGAAAAACTGTTTTTT,CASSLRATNEKLFF
many,.,15,TRBJ2-5,TRBV7-7,TGTGCCAGCAGCTTAAGACGAGGGGTCGGAGAGACCCAGTACTTC,CASSLRRGVGETQYF
few,.,15,TRBJ2-1,TRBV10-3,TGTGCCATCAGTCAGGGGGGGAGCTCCTACAATGAGCAGTTCTTC,CAISQGGSSYNEQFF
few,TRBD1,14,TRBJ2-1,TRBV7-8,TGTGCCAGCAGCTACCGGGACAGGGCCGATGAGCAGTTCTTC,CASSYRDRADEQFF
few,TRBD2,17,TRBJ2-1,TRBV11-1,TGTGCCAGCAGCGCCCGGGACTATCAAGGTTCCTACAATGAGCAGTTCTTC,CASSARDYQGSYNEQFF
many,.,14,TRBJ1-4,TRBV20-1,TGCAGTGCCCGGGGGGGATCAACTAATGAAAAACTGTTTTTT,CSARGGSTNEKLFF
many,TRBD2,16,TRBJ2-1,TRBV4-2,TGTGCCAGCAGCCAAGGGCTAGCGGTCTCCTACAATGAGCAGTTCTTC,CASSQGLAVSYNEQFF
.,TRBD1,13,TRBJ2-5,TRBV20-1,TGCAGTGCTAGTCAGGGGGCGGATGAGACCCAGTACTTC,CSASQGADETQYF
many,.,15,TRBJ1-1,TRBV12-3/TRBV12-4,TGTGCCAGCAGTTTGAGGCTCACAAGGGGGACTGAAGCTTTCTTT,CASSLRLTRGTEAFF
few,TRBD1,17,TRBJ2-3,TRBV10-3,TGTGCCATCAGTGAGTCTTGGGGTGGACAGGTACGAGATACGCAGTATTTT,CAISESWGGQVRDTQYF
few,.,12,TRBJ2-1,TRBV4-1,TGCGCCAGCAGTTGGCAGCACAATGAGCAGTTCTTC,CASSWQHNEQFF
many,.,14,TRBJ2-4,TRBV6-2/TRBV6-3,TGTGCCAGCAGTTACCGAGGGAGTAAGAACATTCAGTACTTC,CASSYRGSKNIQYF
.,.,12,TRBJ2-1,TRBV2,TGTGCCAGCAGTGTAGGTGATAAGTGGCAGTTCTTC,CASSVGDKWQFF
few,TRBD1,15,TRBJ2-7,TRBV29-1,TGCAGCGTTGAACTAGGGACAGGCCGCTCCTACGAGCAGTACTTC,CSVELGTGRSYEQYF
many,.,14,TRBJ2-1,TRBV9,TGTGCCAGCAGCGTCCCCGAGTTGGACACTGAGCAGTTCTTC,CASSVPELDTEQFF
few,TRBD1,15,TRBJ2-1,TRBV5-1,TGCGCCAGCAGATATCGGACAGGGGAGTACAATGAGCAGTTCTTC,CASRYRTGEYNEQFF
.,.,14,TRBJ2-1,TRBV10-3,TGTGCCATCAGTGAAGGAGGTTCTGGGGGTGAGCAGTTCTTC,CAISEGGSGGEQFF
many,.,15,TRBJ2-2,TRBV5-1,TGCGCCAGCAGCCCCGGGACCCCGAACACCGGGGAGCTGTTTTTT,CASSPGTPNTGELFF
many,TRBD1,15,TRBJ1-2,TRBV12-3/TRBV12-4,TGTGCCAGCAGTTTCTGGACAGGGTTGGCCTATGGCTACACCTTC,CASSFWTGLAYGYTF
few,.,16,TRBJ2-4,TRBV12-3/TRBV12-4,TGTGCCAGCAGCACGGGGCGAGCTTTTGCCAAAAACATTCAGTACTTC,CASSTGRAFAKNIQYF
many,TRBD1,14,TRBJ1-5,TRBV20-1,TGCAGTGCTAGAAAGTGGGACAGAAATCAGCCCCAGCATTTT,CSARKWDRNQPQHF
.,.,17,TRBJ1-3,TRBV6-5,TGTGCCAGCAGTTACTCGAAGAGTGGTAACTCTGGAAACACCATATATTTT,CASSYSKSGNSGNTIYF
.,TRBD2,18,TRBJ2-7,TRBV20-1,TGCAGTGCTAGAGATCTGGGGACTAGCGGGATGGGGTCCTACGAGCAGTACTTC,CSARDLGTSGMGSYEQYF
many,.,14,TRBJ1-1,TRBV5-1,TGCGCCAGCAGCTTAAGGTCCGAGAACACTGAAGCTTTCTTT,CASSLRSENTEAFF
.,TRBD1,17,TRBJ2-6,TRBV5-1,TGCGCCAGCAGCTTGAAACAGGGGGCTTCTGGGGCCAACGTCCTGACTTTC,CASSLKQGASGANVLTF
few,.,15,TRBJ2-3,TRBV10-3,TGTGCCATCAGTGAGTTGACAGGTGGCACAGATACGCAGTATTTT,CAISELTGGTDTQYF
.,TRBD2,18,TRBJ2-1,TRBV10-3,TGTGCCATCAGCCCCGGGCTCTCCGGGACTAGCGGGAGCAATGAGCAGTTCTTC,CAISPGLSGTSGSNEQFF
.,.,16,TRBJ2-3,TRBV7-9,TGTGCCAGCAGCCTCCCCGGGGCTCTAGGCACAGATACGCAGTATTTT,CASSLPGALGTDTQYF
few,TRBD2,16,TRBJ2-7,TRBV7-9,TGTGCCAGCAGCCCCACTAGCGGGAGGCGCGCGGGGGAGCAGTACTTC,CASSPTSGRRAGEQYF
.,.,12,TRBJ2-7,TRBV28,TGTGCCAGCAGTTCGACCCTGTCCGAGCAGTACTTC,CASSSTLSEQYF
many,TRBD1,15,TRBJ1-4,TRBV10-3,TGTGCCATCAGTGAAACAGGGGGAGTTAATGAAAAACTGTTTTTT,CAISETGGVNEKLFF
many,.,12,TRBJ2-3,TRBV6-5,TGTGCCAGCAGTTGGGGCACAGATACGCAGTATTTT,CASSWGTDTQYF
.,TRBD2,17,TRBJ2-1,TRBV20-1,TGCTGTGCTAGAGAGAGTAGCGGGAGGTGGGTAAATAGTGAGCAGTTCTTC,CCARESSGRWVNSEQFF
.,.,15,TRBJ1-5,TRBV7-9,TGTGCCAGCAGCTCAACCGACATGTCGGGGCAGCCCCAGCATTTT,CASSSTDMSGQPQHF